This T cell receptor (beta chain) comes out of a study of identical twins. TCRdb used MiXCR to reprocess the 5' RACE reads, holding one entry per CDR3 protein. The data show roughly 700,000 distinct CDR3 sequences, 8.6% seen once. This clonotype showed up just a few times. Its matching antigen is unknown. Study findings and constraints: Cord blood beta clonotypes present at high abundance carried fewer insertions; no such pattern appeared in memory repertoires. The authors noted that invariant MAIT and iNKT cells could partly confound zero-insertion analyses. The models gave estimates that fell short of the out-of-frame TCR alpha sharing seen in monozygotic twins.

The V gene lost 0 bases and the J gene lost 5 bases, with 10 bases spanning the gap. Germline CDR1 reads MNHEY; CDR2 reads SVGAGI. The CDR3 is 14 amino acids. The same data also went into a second study, on yellow fever vaccine responses in identical twins.

This chain uses TRBV6-5 with TRBJ1-1; D not certain. This clonotype was sampled from a woman younger than 30 in good health. The material sequenced was PBMCs. DNA of the CDR3: TGTGCCAGCAGTTACTCGAGGGCCGGAACTGAAGCTTTCTTT. Protein product: CASSYSRAGTEAFF.